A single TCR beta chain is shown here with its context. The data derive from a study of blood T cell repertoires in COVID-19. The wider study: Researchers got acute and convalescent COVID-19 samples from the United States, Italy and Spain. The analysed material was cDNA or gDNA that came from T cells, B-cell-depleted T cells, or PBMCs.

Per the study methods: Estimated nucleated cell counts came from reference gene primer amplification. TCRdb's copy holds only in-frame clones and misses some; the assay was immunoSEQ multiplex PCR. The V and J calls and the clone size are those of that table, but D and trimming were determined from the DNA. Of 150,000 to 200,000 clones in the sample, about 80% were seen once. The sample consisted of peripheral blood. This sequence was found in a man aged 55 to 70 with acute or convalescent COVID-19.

In DNA form, the CDR3 reads TGTGCCAGTAGTAAGACCAGGGCGGGGGGGCGAGATACGCAGTATTTT. Residues: CASSKTRAGGRDTQYF. V gene TRBV19 combines with J gene TRBJ2-3, with 9 positions matching TRBD2. With V trimmed by 4 bases and J by 5 bases, 10 bases remained unmatched. Per germline, CDR1 LNHDA and CDR2 SQIVND (reference sequence). This CDR3 spans 16 amino acids.